These 2 T cell receptor beta chains came from one sample sequenced in a study of a mutant IDH1 vaccine in newly diagnosed glioma. The time point denotes: baseline, week 1 (first vaccination visit). Stated treatment: pre-vaccination baseline after standard-of-care therapy. Assay used: immunoSEQ multiplex PCR; TCRdb lists only in-frame clones, some missing. The sample yields 45,000 to 60,000 clones, around three quarters seen once. The sequencing here drew on PBMCs, taken from a glioma patient treated with radiotherapy, temozolomide or both. These receptors were collected from a woman in her forties with glioma.

The chain employs TRBV5-4 and TRBJ1-6; no clear D gene. V was pared by 0 bases and J by 6 bases, with 7 bases between. This CDR3 is built from 14 residues. Germline values: CDR1 SGHNT, CDR2 YYREEE (reference sequence). The CDR3 reads CASSLDQVNSPLHF. In nucleotides, the CDR3 is TGTGCCAGCAGCTTGGATCAAGTTAATTCACCCCTCCACTTT. Together with reference TRBV5-4 and TRBJ1-6, the CDR3 gives the full variable domain: ETGVTQSPTHLIKTRGQQVTLRCSSQSGHNTVSWYQQALGQGPQFIFQYYREEENGRGNFPPRFSGLQFPNYSSELNVNALELDDSALYLCASSLDQVNSPLHFGNGTRLTVT.

Of note for this clone: One end of the junction is discordant with germline, which a read error may explain. The chain employs TRBV7-7 and TRBJ2-2; a possible D gene is TRBD1 (5 bases). This CDR3 has 15 residues. Germline-derived CDR1 and CDR2 are SSHAT and FNYEAQ (reference sequence). The CDR3 is CASSLRQGNTGELFF. DNA for the CDR3: TGTGCTAGCAGCTTACGGCAGGGGAACACCGGGGAGCTGTTTTTT.